What follows are 17 T cell receptor beta chains derived from one specimen sequenced in a study of identical twins. TCRdb fed the 5' RACE reads into MiXCR, producing one record per CDR3 protein. The sample contains 420,000 or so distinct CDR3 sequences, approximately 18% of which appear only once. Sequencing was done on a sample of naive T cells sorted from blood. The source is a man aged 45-65 years in good health.

Concerning this clonotype: A much larger clone lies a single base off, so this may be a read error. This chain joins TRBV15 and TRBJ2-2; no firm D call. Per germline, CDR1 LNHNV and CDR2 YYDKDF (reference sequence). The germline V and J ends were trimmed by 4 bases and 4 bases, with 7 bases remaining between them. CDR3 size: 13 residues. The DNA of the CDR3 is TGTGCCACCAGCAAGAGAGTCACCGGGGAGCTGTTTTTT. Amino acid sequence: CATSKRVTGELFF.

The gene calls are TRBV7-7 and TRBJ2-5; D is unresolved. CDR1 is SSHAT and CDR2 is FNYEAQ in the germline V gene (reference sequence). This CDR3 comprises 13 residues. The V and J ends lost 5 bases and 3 bases respectively, with 10 bases between them. The DNA for the CDR3 is TGTGCCAGCAGCGTCAATGGAAAAGAGACCCAGTACTTC. Encoded protein: CASSVNGKETQYF.

The chain couples TRBV12-3 or TRBV12-4 to TRBJ2-6; D is ambiguous. Deletions cut 6 bases from V and 4 bases from J, with 16 bases between. The CDR3 covers 16 residues. CDR3 DNA sequence: TGTGCCAGCAGCCCGGAAAGGGTCCGGGGGGCCAACGTCCTGACTTTC. Translated, it gives CASSPERVRGANVLTF.

The chain employs TRBV7-2 and TRBJ2-3; no clear D. The CDR3 length is 16 residues. V lost 2 bases to trimming and J lost 1 base, with 13 bases between them. The germline V gene has CDR1 SGHTA and CDR2 FQGNSA. CDR3 in amino acids: CASSLYLASGTDTQYF. CDR3 bases: TGTGCCAGCAGCTTATATCTGGCGAGTGGCACAGATACGCAGTATTTT.

At least ten counts were recorded for this clonotype. The gene calls are TRBV6-5 and TRBJ1-6; 7 nucleotides align to TRBD1. V shed 2 bases and J 9 bases; nucleotides not matched to a gene: 7. Per the germline V gene, CDR1 is MNHEY and CDR2 is SVGAGI. The CDR3 is made up of 15 amino acids. In nucleotides, the CDR3 is TGTGCCAGCAGTTACGGTGGGACAGCTAGTTCACCCCTCCACTTT. Translation gives CASSYGGTASSPLHF.

The chain carries TRBV4-1 and TRBJ2-5; TRBD2 aligns across 9 bases. With 3 bases clipped from V and 5 bases from J, the junction kept 10 bases outside the gene matches. From germline, CDR1 is MGHRA and CDR2 YSYEKL. The CDR3 runs to 16 residues. In DNA, the CDR3 is TGCGCCAGCAGCCAGTTAGGGCTAGCGGGGAGGGAGACCCAGTACTTC. Protein: CASSQLGLAGRETQYF.

The rearrangement links TRBV7-2 to TRBJ2-7; D is ambiguous. Between the trimmed V and J ends, which lost 5 bases and 4 bases, there was a span of 18 bases. The CDR3 consists of 15 residues. Germline assignment: CDR1 SGHTA and CDR2 FQGNSA. The CDR3 coding sequence is TGTGCCAGCAGCCCCCGAGTCATAGCCGGATACGAGCAGTACTTC. Its translation is CASSPRVIAGYEQYF.

This clonotype was recorded a few times. The chain recombines TRBV5-5 with TRBJ2-3, with 9 bases fitting TRBD1. The CDR3 sequence is 15 residues long. The germline V gene has CDR1 SGHKS and CDR2 YYEKEE (reference sequence). Trimming removed 5 bases from V and 2 bases from J; junction bases left unmatched: 6. CDR3 region: CASSPGQGNTDTQYF. DNA for the CDR3: TGTGCCAGCAGTCCGGGACAGGGTAACACAGATACGCAGTATTTT.

This clonotype was picked up a small number of times. The chain uses TRBV7-2 and TRBJ2-1; 8 nucleotides match TRBD1. Trimming removed 2 bases from V and 10 bases from J; junction bases left unmatched: 4. CDR3 length equals 13 residues. CDR1 and CDR2 (germline): SGHTA, FQGNSA. CDR3 protein: CASSLQGAGEQFF. Here the CDR3 DNA reads TGTGCCAGCAGCTTACAGGGGGCGGGCGAGCAGTTCTTC.

This clonotype was detected a few times. The chain combines TRBV6-5 with TRBJ2-7; D possibly corresponds to TRBD1 (5 bases). CDR1 is MNHEY, CDR2 SVGAGI, per germline. This CDR3 comprises 16 residues. Trimming took 0 bases from V and 5 from J, leaving 17 bases between them. The CDR3 here is CASSYSLQAGRHEQYF. In DNA form, the CDR3 reads TGTGCCAGCAGTTACTCGCTACAGGCAGGTCGCCACGAGCAGTACTTC.

This clonotype was counted between two and nine times. The gene calls are TRBV4-1 and TRBJ2-7; the D gene is possibly TRBD1 (5 bases). Germline V lookup: CDR1 MGHRA, CDR2 YSYEKL. Trimming left V 0 bases short and J 2 bases short, with 11 bases between. The CDR3 sequence is 15 residues long. Here the CDR3 DNA reads TGCGCCAGCAGCCAAGAACCACAGGTTCCCTACGAGCAGTACTTC. Amino acids: CASSQEPQVPYEQYF.

V and J are TRBV27 and TRBJ2-7, with D hard to call. Germline V CDR1 and CDR2: MNHEY, SMNVEV (reference sequence). The CDR3 runs 15 residues. V was clipped by 5 bases and J by 6 bases, with 20 bases between them. The CDR3 sequence: CASSPLVMGFGEQYF. The CDR3 DNA reads TGTGCCAGCAGTCCCCTGGTGATGGGGTTCGGCGAGCAGTACTTC.

This clonotype has a count of ten or more. CDR3: CASSLQVRQGQLDTQYF. The CDR3 coding sequence is TGTGCCAGCAGTTTACAAGTTCGCCAGGGACAACTCGATACGCAGTATTTT. V usage is TRBV27 and J usage is TRBJ2-3; D may be TRBD1 (6 bases). Germline CDR1 is MNHEY and CDR2 is SMNVEV (reference sequence). This CDR3 region has 17 residues. V lost 2 bases and J 6 bases, leaving 21 bases between the germline ends.

At least ten counts were recorded for this clonotype. CDR3 DNA sequence: TGCGCCAGCAGCACTAACTCCTACGAGCAGTACTTC. It is translated as CASSTNSYEQYF. V and J are TRBV5-1 and TRBJ2-7, with D uncertain. V dropped 4 bases and J dropped 0 bases, with 5 bases sitting between them. The CDR3 has 12 residues. CDR1 is SGHRS, CDR2 YFSETQ, per germline.

The V gene is TRBV7-9, the J gene TRBJ1-3; D gene ambiguous. There are 14 residues in the CDR3. Germline CDR1 is SEHNR and CDR2 is FQNEAQ (reference sequence). V shed 1 base and J shed 3 bases, with 7 bases lying between them. This CDR3 is CASSLEAIGNTIYF. DNA for the CDR3: TGTGCCAGCAGCTTAGAGGCAATTGGAAACACCATATATTTT.

The genes are TRBV7-9 and TRBJ1-6; D gene ambiguous. There are 14 residues in the CDR3. V was cut by 1 base and J by 3 bases, with 4 bases left in between. Germline V gene sequence: CDR1 SEHNR, CDR2 FQNEAQ (reference sequence). In nucleotides, the CDR3 is TGTGCCAGCAGCTTAGAACTCTATAATTCACCCCTCCACTTT. It yields the protein CASSLELYNSPLHF.

The chain is built from TRBV25-1 and TRBJ2-7; 8 bases are shared with TRBD1. J gave up 4 bases and V 3 bases, and 11 bases lay outside the gene matches. There are 16 residues in the CDR3. CDR1 MGHDK and CDR2 SYGVNS come from the germline V gene. CDR3 amino acids: CASSDPATGVNYEQYF. The CDR3 DNA sequence: TGTGCCAGCAGTGATCCCGCGACAGGGGTAAATTACGAGCAGTACTTC.